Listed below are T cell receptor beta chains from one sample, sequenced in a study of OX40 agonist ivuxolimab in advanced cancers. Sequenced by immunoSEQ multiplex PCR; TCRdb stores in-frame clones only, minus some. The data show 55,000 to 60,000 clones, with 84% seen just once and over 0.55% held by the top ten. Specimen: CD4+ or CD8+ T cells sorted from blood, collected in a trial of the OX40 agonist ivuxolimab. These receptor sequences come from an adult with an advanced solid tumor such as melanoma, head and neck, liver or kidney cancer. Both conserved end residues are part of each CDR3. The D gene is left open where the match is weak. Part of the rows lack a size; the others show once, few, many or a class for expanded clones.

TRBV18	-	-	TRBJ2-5	CASSRQPQETQYF	TGTGCCAGCTCAAGACAGCCCCAAGAGACCCAGTACTTC
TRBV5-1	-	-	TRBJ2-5	CASSLVGRAQETQYF	TGCGCCAGCAGCTTGGTTGGCAGGGCACAAGAGACCCAGTACTTC
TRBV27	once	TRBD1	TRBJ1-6	CASWKLGLGQGNSPLHF	TGTGCCAGCTGGAAGCTGGGCTTGGGACAGGGGAATTCACCCCTCCACTTT
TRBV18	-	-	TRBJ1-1	CASSWEGMNTEAFF	TGTGCCAGCTCATGGGAGGGTATGAACACTGAAGCTTTCTTT
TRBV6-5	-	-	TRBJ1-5	CASSYSNSLNQPQHF	TGTGCCAGCAGTTACTCGAACAGTCTCAATCAGCCCCAGCATTTT
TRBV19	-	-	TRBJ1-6	CASSITGQALFAPLHF	TGTGCCAGTAGTATCACAGGGCAGGCTTTGTTCGCACCCCTCCACTTT
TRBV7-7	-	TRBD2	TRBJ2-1	CASSPRLAGELNYNEQFF	TGTGCCAGCAGCCCTAGACTAGCGGGGGAACTGAACTACAATGAGCAGTTCTTC
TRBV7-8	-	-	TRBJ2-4	CASSPSRGGPNIQYF	TGTGCCAGCAGCCCAAGTAGGGGGGGGCCGAACATTCAGTACTTC
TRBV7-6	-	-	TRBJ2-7	CASSLNYRERQYF	TGTGCCAGCAGCCTTAATTACAGGGAGCGGCAGTACTTC
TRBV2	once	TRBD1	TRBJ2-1	CASKRDRSYNEQFF	TGTGCCAGCAAGAGGGACAGGTCCTACAATGAGCAGTTCTTC
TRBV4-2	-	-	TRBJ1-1	CASSPQTRRGKNTEAFF	TGTGCCAGCAGCCCACAGACCCGCAGGGGCAAGAACACTGAAGCTTTCTTT